The 8 T cell receptor beta chains given below trace back to one sample, sequenced in a study of blood T cell repertoires in COVID-19. TCRdb keeps only in-frame clones here, not all; method: immunoSEQ multiplex PCR. Of some 150,000 clones detected, about 79% appear once; the ten largest clones hold under 6%. The specimen sequenced was peripheral blood. Receptors were obtained from a woman aged 80 or older with active or convalescent COVID-19.

The chain uses TRBV7-2 and TRBJ2-5; 7 bases fit TRBD1. V lost 0 bases, J lost 3 bases, and 1 base stayed unmatched. CDR3 length: 14 amino acids. Looked up from germline, CDR1 is SGHTA and CDR2 is FQGNSA. The CDR3 DNA is TGTGCCAGCAGCTTAGCGGGACAGAAAGAGACCCAGTACTTC. Its translation is CASSLAGQKETQYF.

The V call is TRBV2, the J call TRBJ2-1; the match to TRBD2 covers 7 bases. The CDR3 extends over 12 amino acids. Germline assignment: CDR1 SNHLY and CDR2 FYNNEI. V lost 8 bases to trimming and J lost 7 bases; unmatched junction nucleotides: 5. The CDR3 DNA sequence: TGTGCCAGCTTGGGGGGGGGAAATGAGCAGTTCTTC. Its protein is CASLGGGNEQFF.

V usage is TRBV4-2 and J usage is TRBJ1-1, with no clear D. Germline CDR1 LGHNA, CDR2 YNFKEQ. Trimming removed 2 bases from V and 5 bases from J, with 12 bases in between. The CDR3 loop spans 14 amino acids. The CDR3 sequence is CASSQSSGNTEAFF. CDR3 DNA: TGTGCCAGCAGCCAATCTTCGGGGAATACTGAAGCTTTCTTT.

The chain's CDR3 is CASSYVVSSNYGYTF. CDR3 nucleotides: TGTGCCAGCAGTTACGTAGTGAGTTCTAACTATGGCTACACCTTC. The gene calls are TRBV6-2 or TRBV6-3 and TRBJ1-2, with D uncertain. Deletions cut 2 bases from V and 0 bases from J, with 10 bases between. CDR3 length equals 15 residues. Germline V CDR1 and CDR2: MNHEY, SVGEGT.

The chain links TRBV3-1 (or the pseudogene TRBV3-2) to TRBJ2-3; 9 nucleotides line up with TRBD2. V gave up 7 bases and J gave up 6 bases; unmatched junction bases: 11. Germline V CDR1 and CDR2: LGHDT, YNNKEL (reference sequence). This CDR3 has 15 residues. The CDR3 spells CASTQGRGGQDTQYF. The CDR3, as DNA: TGTGCCAGCACCCAGGGGCGGGGGGGGCAGGATACGCAGTATTTT.

The chain uses TRBV7-6 and TRBJ2-5; 8 nucleotides agree with TRBD1. V lost 6 bases, J lost 4 bases, and 4 bases stayed unmatched. This CDR3 contains 13 residues. CDR1 SGHVS and CDR2 FNYEAQ come from the germline V gene. CDR3 loop: CASSWTGRETQYF. CDR3 nucleotide sequence: TGTGCCAGCAGTTGGACAGGGAGAGAGACCCAGTACTTC.

The chain joins TRBV6-5 to TRBJ2-1; TRBD1 aligns across 9 bases. Germline CDR1 and CDR2: MNHEY and SVGAGI. This CDR3 is 14 amino acids long. J lost 7 bases, V lost 8 bases, and 9 bases had no gene match. The CDR3 spells CASLPGTGLNEQFF. The CDR3 nucleotides are TGTGCCAGCCTCCCCGGGACAGGGTTAAATGAGCAGTTCTTC.

The genes are TRBV30 and TRBJ2-3; D is possibly TRBD1 (5 bases). From germline, CDR1 is GTSNPN and CDR2 SVGIG (reference sequence). Trimming removed 1 base from V and 5 bases from J, with 7 bases in between. The CDR3 extends over 12 amino acids. The CDR3 region is CAWSGGQDTQYF. The CDR3 DNA follows: TGTGCCTGGAGTGGGGGCCAAGATACGCAGTATTTT.